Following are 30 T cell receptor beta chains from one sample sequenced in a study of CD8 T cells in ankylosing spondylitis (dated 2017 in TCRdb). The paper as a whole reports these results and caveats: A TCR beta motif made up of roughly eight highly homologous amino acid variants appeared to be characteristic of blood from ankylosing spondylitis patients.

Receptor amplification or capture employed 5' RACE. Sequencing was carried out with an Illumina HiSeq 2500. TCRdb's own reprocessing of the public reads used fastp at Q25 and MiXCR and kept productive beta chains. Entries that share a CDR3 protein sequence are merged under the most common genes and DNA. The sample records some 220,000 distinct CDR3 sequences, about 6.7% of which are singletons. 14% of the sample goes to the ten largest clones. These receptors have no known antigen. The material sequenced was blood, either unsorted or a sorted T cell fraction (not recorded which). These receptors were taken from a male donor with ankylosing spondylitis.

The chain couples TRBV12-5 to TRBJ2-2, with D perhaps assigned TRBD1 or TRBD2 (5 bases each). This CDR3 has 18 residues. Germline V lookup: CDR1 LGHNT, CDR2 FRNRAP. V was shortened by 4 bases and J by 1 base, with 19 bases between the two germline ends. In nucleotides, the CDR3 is TGTGCTAGTGGTTGGCTGCCCGGGGCAGCGAAGAACACCGGGGAGCTGTTTTTT. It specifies CASGWLPGAAKNTGELFF. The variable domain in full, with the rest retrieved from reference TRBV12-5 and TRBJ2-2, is DARVTQTPRHKVTEMGQEVTMRCQPILGHNTVFWYRQTMMQGLELLAYFRNRAPLDDSGMPKDRFSAEMPDATLATLKIQPSEPRDSAVYFCASGWLPGAAKNTGELFFGEGSRLTVL.

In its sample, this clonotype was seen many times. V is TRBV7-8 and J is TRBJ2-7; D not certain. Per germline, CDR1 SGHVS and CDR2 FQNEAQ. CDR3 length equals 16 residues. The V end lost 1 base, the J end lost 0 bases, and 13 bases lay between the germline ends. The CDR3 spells CASSLELVSSSYEQYF. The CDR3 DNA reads TGTGCCAGCAGCTTAGAGCTGGTCAGTAGCTCCTACGAGCAGTACTTC.

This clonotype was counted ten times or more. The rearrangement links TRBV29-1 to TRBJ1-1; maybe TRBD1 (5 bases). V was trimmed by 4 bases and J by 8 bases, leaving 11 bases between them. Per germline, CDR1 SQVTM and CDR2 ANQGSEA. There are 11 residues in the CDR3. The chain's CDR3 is CSVAWGVEAFF. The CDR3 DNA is TGCAGCGTTGCATGGGGGGTCGAAGCTTTCTTT. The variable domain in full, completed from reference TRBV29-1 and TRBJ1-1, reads SAVISQKPSRDICQRGTSLTIQCQVDSQVTMMFWYRQQPGQSLTLIATANQGSEATYESGFVIDKFPISRPNLTFSTLTVSNMSPEDSSIYLCSVAWGVEAFFGQGTRLTVV.

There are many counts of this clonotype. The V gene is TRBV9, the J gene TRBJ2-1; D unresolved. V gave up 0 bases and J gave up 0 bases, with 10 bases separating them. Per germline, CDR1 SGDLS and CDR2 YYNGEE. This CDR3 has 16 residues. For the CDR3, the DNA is TGTGCCAGCAGCGTAGTTGTCTCCAGCTCCTACAATGAGCAGTTCTTC. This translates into CASSVVVSSSYNEQFF. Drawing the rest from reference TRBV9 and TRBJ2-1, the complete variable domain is DSGVTQTPKHLITATGQRVTLRCSPRSGDLSVYWYQQSLDQGLQFLIQYYNGEERAKGNILERFSAQQFPDLHSELNLSSLELGDSALYFCASSVVVSSSYNEQFFGPGTRLTVL.

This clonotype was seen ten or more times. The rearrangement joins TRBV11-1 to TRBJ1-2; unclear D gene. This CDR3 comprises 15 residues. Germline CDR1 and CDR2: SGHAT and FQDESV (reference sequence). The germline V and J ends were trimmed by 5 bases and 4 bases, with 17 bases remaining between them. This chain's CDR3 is CASSPLQNLIYGYTF. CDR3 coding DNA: TGTGCCAGCAGCCCCCTCCAGAACTTGATCTATGGCTACACCTTC.

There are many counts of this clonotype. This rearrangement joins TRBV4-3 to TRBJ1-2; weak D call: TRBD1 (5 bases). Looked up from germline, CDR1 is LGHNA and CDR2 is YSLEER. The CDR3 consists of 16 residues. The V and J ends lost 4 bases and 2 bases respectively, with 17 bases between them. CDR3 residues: CASSPSGALRNYGYTF. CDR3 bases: TGCGCCAGCAGCCCTAGCGGGGCCCTAAGAAACTATGGCTACACCTTC.

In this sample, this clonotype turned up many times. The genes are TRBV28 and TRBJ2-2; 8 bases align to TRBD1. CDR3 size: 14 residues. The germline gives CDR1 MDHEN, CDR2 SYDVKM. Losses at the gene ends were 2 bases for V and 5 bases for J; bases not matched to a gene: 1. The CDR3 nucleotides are TGTGCCAGCAGTTTACAGGGGGCAACCGGGGAGCTGTTTTTT. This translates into CASSLQGATGELFF.

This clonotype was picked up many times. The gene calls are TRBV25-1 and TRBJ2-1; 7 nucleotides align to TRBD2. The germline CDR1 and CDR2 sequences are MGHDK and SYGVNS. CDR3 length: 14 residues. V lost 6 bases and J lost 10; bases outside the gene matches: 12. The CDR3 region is CASRGGRGTREQFF. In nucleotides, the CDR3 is TGTGCCAGCAGGGGGGGGAGGGGCACGCGAGAGCAGTTCTTC.

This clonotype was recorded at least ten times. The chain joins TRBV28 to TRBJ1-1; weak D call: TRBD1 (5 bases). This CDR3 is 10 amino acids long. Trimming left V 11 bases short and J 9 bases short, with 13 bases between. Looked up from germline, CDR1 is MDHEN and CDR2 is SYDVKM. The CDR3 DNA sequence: TGTGCCGAGGAAAGGGGAAAAGCTTTCTTT. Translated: CAEERGKAFF.

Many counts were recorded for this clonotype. The CDR3 here is CSVGSLYEQYF. CDR3 coding DNA: TGCAGCGTTGGAAGTCTTTACGAGCAGTACTTC. The chain links TRBV29-1 to TRBJ2-7, with unresolved D. V was clipped by 4 bases and J by 4 bases, with 8 bases between them. The germline CDR1 and CDR2 sequences are SQVTM and ANQGSEA. This CDR3 contains 11 residues.

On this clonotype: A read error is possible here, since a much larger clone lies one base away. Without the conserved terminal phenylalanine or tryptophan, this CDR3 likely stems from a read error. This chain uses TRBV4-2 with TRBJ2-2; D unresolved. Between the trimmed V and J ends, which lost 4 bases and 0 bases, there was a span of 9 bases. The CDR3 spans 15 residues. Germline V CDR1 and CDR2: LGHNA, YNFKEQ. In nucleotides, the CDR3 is TGTGCCAGCAGCCTTGAGAGGCCGAACACCGGGGAGCTGTTTATT. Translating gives CASSLERPNTGELFI.

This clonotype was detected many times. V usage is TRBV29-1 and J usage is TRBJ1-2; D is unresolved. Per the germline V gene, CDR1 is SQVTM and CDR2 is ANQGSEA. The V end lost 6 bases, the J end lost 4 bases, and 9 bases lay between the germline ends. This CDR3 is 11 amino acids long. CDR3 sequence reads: CSVYDGYGYTF. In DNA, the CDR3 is TGCAGCGTATATGACGGCTATGGCTACACCTTC.

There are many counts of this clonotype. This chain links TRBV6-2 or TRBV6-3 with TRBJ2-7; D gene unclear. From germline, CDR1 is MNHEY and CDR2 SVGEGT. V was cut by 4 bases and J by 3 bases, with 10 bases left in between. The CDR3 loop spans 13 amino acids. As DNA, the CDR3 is TGTGCCAGCAGTTCCCAACTTTACTACGAGCAGTACTTC. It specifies CASSSQLYYEQYF.

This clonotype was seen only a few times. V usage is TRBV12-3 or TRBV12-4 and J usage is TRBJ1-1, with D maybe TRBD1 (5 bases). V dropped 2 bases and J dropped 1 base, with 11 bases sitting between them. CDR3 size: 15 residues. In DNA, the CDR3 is TGTGCCAGCAGTTTAACAAACCAGGGGAACACTGAAGCTTTCTTT. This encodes CASSLTNQGNTEAFF.

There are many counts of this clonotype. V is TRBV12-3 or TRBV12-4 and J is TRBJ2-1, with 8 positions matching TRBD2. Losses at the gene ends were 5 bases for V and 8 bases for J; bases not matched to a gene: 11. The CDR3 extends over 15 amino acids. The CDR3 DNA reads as TGTGCCAGCAGTCCCCCCGGACTAGCTTTCTATGAGCAGTTCTTC. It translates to CASSPPGLAFYEQFF.

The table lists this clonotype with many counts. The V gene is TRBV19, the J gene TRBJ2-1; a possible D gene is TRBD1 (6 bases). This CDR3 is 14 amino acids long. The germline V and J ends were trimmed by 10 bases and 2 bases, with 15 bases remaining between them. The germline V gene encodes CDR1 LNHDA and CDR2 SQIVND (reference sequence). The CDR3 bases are TGTGCCACCCAGACAGGAGCTGCCTACAATGAGCAGTTCTTC. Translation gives CATQTGAAYNEQFF.

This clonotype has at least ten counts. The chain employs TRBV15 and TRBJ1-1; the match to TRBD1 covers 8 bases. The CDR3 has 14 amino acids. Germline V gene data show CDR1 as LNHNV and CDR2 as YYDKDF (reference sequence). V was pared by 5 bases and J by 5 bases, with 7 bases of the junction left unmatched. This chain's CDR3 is CATSGYRGGTEAFF. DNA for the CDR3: TGTGCCACCAGCGGATACAGGGGGGGAACTGAAGCTTTCTTT. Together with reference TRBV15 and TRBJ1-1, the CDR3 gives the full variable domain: DAMVIQNPRYQVTQFGKPVTLSCSQTLNHNVMYWYQQKSSQAPKLLFHYYDKDFNNEADTPDNFQSRRPNTSFCFLDIRSPGLGDTAMYLCATSGYRGGTEAFFGQGTRLTVV.

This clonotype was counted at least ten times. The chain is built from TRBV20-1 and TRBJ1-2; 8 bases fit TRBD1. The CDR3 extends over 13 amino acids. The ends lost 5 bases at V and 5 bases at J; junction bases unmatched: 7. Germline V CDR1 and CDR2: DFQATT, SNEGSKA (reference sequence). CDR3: CSALDRGVYGYTF. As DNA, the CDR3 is TGCAGTGCTCTTGACAGGGGCGTATATGGCTACACCTTC.

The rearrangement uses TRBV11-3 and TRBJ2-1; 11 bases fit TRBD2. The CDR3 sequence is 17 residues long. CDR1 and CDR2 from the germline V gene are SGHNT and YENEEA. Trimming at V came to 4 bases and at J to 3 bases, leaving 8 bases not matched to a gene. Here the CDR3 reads CASSSEPGLADYNEQFF. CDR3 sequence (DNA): TGTGCCAGCAGCTCGGAACCGGGACTAGCGGACTACAATGAGCAGTTCTTC.

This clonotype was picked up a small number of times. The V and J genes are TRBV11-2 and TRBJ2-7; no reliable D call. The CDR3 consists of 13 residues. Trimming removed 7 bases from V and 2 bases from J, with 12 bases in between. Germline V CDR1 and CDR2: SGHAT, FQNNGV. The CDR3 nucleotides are TGTGCCAGCACCCGGACCGACGCCTACGAGCAGTACTTC. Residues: CASTRTDAYEQYF.

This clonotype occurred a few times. CDR3 coding DNA: TGTGCCAGCAGCTTTCGTAGCAGCACAGATACGCAGTATTTT. Translation: CASSFRSSTDTQYF. The chain uses TRBV7-8 and TRBJ2-3, with unresolved D. Trimming took 3 bases from V and 0 from J, leaving 7 bases between them. Germline CDR1 and CDR2: SGHVS and FQNEAQ. The length of the CDR3 is 14 residues.

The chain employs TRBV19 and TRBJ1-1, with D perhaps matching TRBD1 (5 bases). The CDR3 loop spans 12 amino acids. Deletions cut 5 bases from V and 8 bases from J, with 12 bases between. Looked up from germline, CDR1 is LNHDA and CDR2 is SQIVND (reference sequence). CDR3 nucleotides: TGTGCCAGTAGTGAACCGGGACGAGAAGCTTTCTTT. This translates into CASSEPGREAFF.

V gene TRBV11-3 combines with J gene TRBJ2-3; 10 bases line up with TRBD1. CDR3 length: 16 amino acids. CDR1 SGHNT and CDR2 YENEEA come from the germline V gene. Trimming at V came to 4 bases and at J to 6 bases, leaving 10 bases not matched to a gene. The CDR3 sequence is CASSSRTGGNIDTQYF. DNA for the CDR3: TGTGCCAGCAGCTCTCGGACAGGGGGAAATATTGATACGCAGTATTTT.

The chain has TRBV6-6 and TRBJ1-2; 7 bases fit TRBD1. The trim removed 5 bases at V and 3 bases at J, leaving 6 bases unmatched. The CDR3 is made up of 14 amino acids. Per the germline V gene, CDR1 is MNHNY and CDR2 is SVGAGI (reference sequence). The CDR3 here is CASSEDRRYYGYTF. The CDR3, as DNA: TGTGCCAGCAGTGAGGACAGGAGATACTATGGCTACACCTTC.

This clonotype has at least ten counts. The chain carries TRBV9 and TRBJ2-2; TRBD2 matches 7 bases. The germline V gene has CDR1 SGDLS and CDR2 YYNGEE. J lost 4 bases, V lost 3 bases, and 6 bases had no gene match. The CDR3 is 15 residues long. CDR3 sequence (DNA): TGTGCCAGCAGCGAGAGCGGGGCGGGCACCGGGGAGCTGTTTTTT. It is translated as CASSESGAGTGELFF.

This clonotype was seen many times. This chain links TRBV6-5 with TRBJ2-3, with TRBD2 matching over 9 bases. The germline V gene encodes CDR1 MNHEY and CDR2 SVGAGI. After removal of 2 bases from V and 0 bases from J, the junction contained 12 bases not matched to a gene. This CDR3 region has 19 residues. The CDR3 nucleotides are TGTGCCAGCAGTTACCTCAGATGGACTAGCGCCCTTAGCACAGATACGCAGTATTTT. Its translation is CASSYLRWTSALSTDTQYF.

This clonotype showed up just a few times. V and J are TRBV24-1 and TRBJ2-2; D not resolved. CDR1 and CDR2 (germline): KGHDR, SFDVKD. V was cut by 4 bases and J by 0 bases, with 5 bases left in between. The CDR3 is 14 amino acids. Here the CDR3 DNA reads TGTGCCACCAGTGAAAATCCGAACACCGGGGAGCTGTTTTTT. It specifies CATSENPNTGELFF.

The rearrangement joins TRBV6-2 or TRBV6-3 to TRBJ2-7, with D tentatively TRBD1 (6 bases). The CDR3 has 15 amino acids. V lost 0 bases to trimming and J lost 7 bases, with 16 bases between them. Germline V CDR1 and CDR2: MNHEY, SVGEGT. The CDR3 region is CASSYSVLTGGEQYF. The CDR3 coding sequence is TGTGCCAGCAGTTACTCGGTTTTGACAGGAGGTGAGCAGTACTTC.

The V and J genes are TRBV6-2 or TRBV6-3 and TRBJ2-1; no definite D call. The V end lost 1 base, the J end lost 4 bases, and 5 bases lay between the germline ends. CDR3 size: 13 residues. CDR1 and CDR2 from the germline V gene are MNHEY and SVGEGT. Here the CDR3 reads CASSYWGYNEQFF. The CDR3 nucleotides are TGTGCCAGCAGTTACTGGGGTTACAATGAGCAGTTCTTC.

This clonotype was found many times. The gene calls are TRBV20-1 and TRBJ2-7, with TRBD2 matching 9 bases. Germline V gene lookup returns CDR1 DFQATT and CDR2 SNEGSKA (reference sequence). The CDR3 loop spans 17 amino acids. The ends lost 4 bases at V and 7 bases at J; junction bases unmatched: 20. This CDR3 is CSAISEGSGRFLREQYF. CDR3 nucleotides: TGCAGTGCTATCTCCGAAGGAAGCGGGAGGTTCCTGAGGGAGCAGTACTTC.